The 2 T cell receptor beta chains in this list originate from one sample, sequenced in a study of blood T cell repertoires in COVID-19. Libraries were prepared by immunoSEQ multiplex PCR; TCRdb keeps only in-frame clonotypes and omits some of them. The sample holds some 250,000 clones; around 85% are singletons and the top ten take about 3.1%. The sample was peripheral blood. The source of these receptors is a woman aged 25-40 years who had recovered from COVID-19.

J is TRBJ1-1 and V is TRBV7-7; tentative D call: TRBD1 (5 bases). The CDR3 length is 13 residues. Germline V gene lookup returns CDR1 SSHAT and CDR2 FNYEAQ (reference sequence). The V gene lost 5 bases and the J gene lost 11 bases, with 18 bases spanning the gap. CDR3 DNA sequence: TGTGCCAGCAGCCCCCTCTCCAGGGAGGGTGCTTTCTTT. It specifies CASSPLSREGAFF.

The chain couples TRBV2 to TRBJ1-4, with 7 positions matching TRBD1. J gave up 8 bases and V 4 bases, and 10 bases lay outside the gene matches. CDR3 length equals 15 residues. Germline assignment: CDR1 SNHLY and CDR2 FYNNEI. The CDR3 here is CASSAQDREEEKLFF. The CDR3 nucleotides read TGTGCCAGCAGTGCCCAAGACAGGGAAGAGGAAAAACTGTTTTTT. The full variable domain, its missing parts supplied by reference TRBV2 and TRBJ1-4, is EPEVTQTPSHQVTQMGQEVILRCVPISNHLYFYWYRQILGQKVEFLVSFYNNEISEKSEIFDDQFSVERPDGSNFTLKIRSTKLEDSAMYFCASSAQDREEEKLFFGSGTQLSVL.